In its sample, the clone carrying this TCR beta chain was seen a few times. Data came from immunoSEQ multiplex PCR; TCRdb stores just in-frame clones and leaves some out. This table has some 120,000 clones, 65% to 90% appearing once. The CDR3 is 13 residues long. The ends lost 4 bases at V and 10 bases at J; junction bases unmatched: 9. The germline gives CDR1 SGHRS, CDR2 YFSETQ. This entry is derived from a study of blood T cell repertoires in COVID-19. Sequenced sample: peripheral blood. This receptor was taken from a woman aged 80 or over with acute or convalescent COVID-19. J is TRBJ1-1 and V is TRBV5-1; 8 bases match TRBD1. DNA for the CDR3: TGCGCCAGCAGCCCAATGGACAGGGAAGGAGCTTTCTTT. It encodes CASSPMDREGAFF.